This section outlines one T cell receptor (beta chain) sequence together with its context. Its antigen is unknown. No much larger clone is present one base from it, and per-base qualities are unavailable. Trimming at the junction amounts to 6 bases on V and 0 bases on J, and the germline ends lie 12 bases apart. Taken from the germline V gene (reference sequence), the CDR1 and CDR2 loops are MNHEY and SMNVEV. The CDR3 runs 15 amino acids, cysteine and phenylalanine included. Solely the CDR3 DNA is kept, with 45 bases framed from the first base. The donors were healthy, HIV-negative adults who had no recently reported acute infections or vaccinations. Every donor was a Caucasian adult residing in Nashville, Tennessee, USA. CD4+ T cells were enriched by magnetic negative selection; naive cells were then positively selected on CD45RA, and the negative fraction formed the memory subset. Blood was collected by leukapheresis, and PBMCs were isolated by Ficoll-Histopaque density gradient centrifugation and then cryopreserved in liquid nitrogen vapor phase. Analytical flow cytometry was used to check the purity and quantity of every magnetically sorted T cell population. Genomic DNA was isolated from every sorted fraction and measured by UV absorbance on a Nanodrop 2000c.

This sample is drawn from a study of shared clonotypes between healthy human individuals (dated by TCRdb to between 2020 and 2021). About the study as a whole: The cohort included three men and a couple of women between 18 and 49 years of age. For each donor, CD4 naive and CD4 memory were each given three plates, CD8 naive was given two plates, and CD8 memory was given one plate. Libraries were prepared and TCR repertoires were sequenced by different laboratories using diverse techniques, in order to increase sequencing depth and limit assay-specific biases. Each donor's leukapheresis produced roughly between roughly 0.94 and 9.5 billion PBMCs. To estimate repertoire size and how much clonotypes are shared between individuals, the study performed deep sequencing of blood TCR repertoires from a few healthy adults. Broad study findings and their caveats: Incomplete sequencing was indicated by rarefaction of sorted-subset datasets, despite the large sequencing depth. Pairwise subsampling indicated that sequencing depth was expected to affect the degree of clonotype sharing among donors. Compared with non-shared clonotypes, clonotypes shared by all four sorted-subset donors had higher generation probabilities. Only blood was sampled, and tissue TCR repertoires likely differ from those in blood. Approximately 5% of naive CD4, 3.5% of naive CD8, around 2.3% of memory CD4, and 0.4% of memory CD8 clonotypes were shared across several donors. Naive subsets generally had larger estimated clonotype richness than memory subsets. The small number of donors limited the genetic and exposure-history diversity represented.

TCR CDR3 regions were amplified from genomic DNA by multiplex PCR using the deep immunoSEQ assay. Genomic DNA extracted from each cell subset was distributed evenly over all wells of several immunoSEQ 96-well plates, and each plate served as one replicate. For sorted subsets, approximately 210 ng of genomic DNA, equivalent to 25,000 to 35,000 T cell genomes, went into each replicate PCR. Purified libraries were measured with a Qubit 3.0 fluorometer, size-checked on a Bioanalyzer 2100, and measured again with the KAPA Library Quantification kit. A separate single-read 150-cycle Illumina NextSeq 550 flow cell was used to sequence each immunoSEQ 96-well plate. In the original analysis: Because the immunoSEQ output held only junctional sequences and lacked quality scores, the filtering could not match the filtering applied to full-length reads. To assign V/J genes and CDR3, sequences were annotated against IMGT germline references using PyIR, a Python wrapper for IgBLAST v1.9. Any read was removed if the V/J assignment was weak (E-value above 1e-6), the CDR3 was missing, or the read contained stop codons, out-of-frame junctions, or ambiguous translated residues. V3J clonotypes were defined by identical inferred V gene, J gene, and CDR3 amino acid sequence. Percentage overlap between repertoires was calculated by dividing the number of shared unique clonotypes by the size of the smaller repertoire. Three approaches were used to assess repertoire richness: RTK rarefaction, the Chao1 estimator, and Recon v2.1 estimates of unobserved clonotypes. Generation probabilities were computed with OLGA for all TCRbeta clonotypes obtained by the gDNA method from several donors. TCRdb obtained this table from immuneACCESS and retained in-frame rearrangements with V and J assigned. These tables miss some clones; where compared with another copy, unresolved V genes account for less than half of the shortfall, and the remainder is unexplained. That table furnishes V, J and clone size, whereas the DNA furnished D and trimming. The sample table shows 400,000 to 600,000 clones, and approximately 94% are seen once. The ten largest account for 0.05% to 0.08% of the sample.

The chain was built from TRBV27 and TRBJ2-1; matching of 6 bases hints at TRBD2 as the D gene. Sequenced sample: naive CD4+ T cells sorted from blood. Sample cell subset or site, as interpreted from the label and publication: CD45RA+ positively selected. The TCR sequence derives from a woman aged 25-40 years in good health. The DNA sequence is TGTGCCAGCAGGGCCGGGGGAGGCTCCTACAATGAGCAGTTCTTC. It specifies CASRAGGGSYNEQFF.